This TCR beta chain was documented in a study of metastatic and nonmetastatic thyroid tumors. As for the study in general: Where malignant and benign thyroid patients were concerned, repertoires were compared across blood and tumor or nodule tissue.

As handled by the study authors: CDR3 was compared across clinicopathological groups, and the resulting differences were used to build a distant-metastasis classifier for papillary thyroid cancer. TCRdb re-processed the PCR reads through MiXCR. The authors' filters were not applied to this entry. The sample has just over 20,000 clones, roughly 12% seen once; the top ten hold around 22%. V lost 3 bases and J 0 bases, leaving 4 bases between the germline ends. Germline V lookup: CDR1 LNHDA, CDR2 SQIVND (reference sequence). This CDR3 has 13 residues. This clone was counted ten times or more. Its specificity is unknown. Study-wide points: Relative to benign nodules, malignant thyroid tumors were reportedly characterized by significantly elevated TCR beta diversity in blood and tumor.

All patients were treatment-naive before thyroid surgery. What was sequenced was blood. This chain links TRBV19 with TRBJ2-3, with D hard to call. This sequence was found in a female donor with papillary thyroid cancer or a benign thyroid nodule (not recorded which). Some clones in this sample may be carry-over from other donors' samples. CDR3 bases: TGTGCCAGTAGTATGATGAGCACAGATACGCAGTATTTT. As protein: CASSMMSTDTQYF.